This T cell receptor (beta chain) derives from a study of CD8 T cells in ankylosing spondylitis. Trimming shortened V by 2 bases and J by 3 bases, and 13 bases separated the two germline ends. The CDR3 length is 15 residues. Germline V gene lookup returns CDR1 MDHEN and CDR2 SYDVKM. Turning to this clonotype: What it recognizes is unknown.

TCRdb fed the 5' RACE reads into MiXCR, producing one record per CDR3 protein. The sample carries around 22,000 distinct CDR3 sequences, about an eighth recorded once. The study's findings and limits: Earlier literature documents some of the motif variants in reactive arthritis synovial fluid and blood. Peripheral blood held disease-linked clones only at relatively low frequency, and these were CD8+. Reports say disease-linked clones showed up significantly more in matched ankylosing spondylitis synovial fluid.

The rearrangement joins TRBV28 to TRBJ2-5; D gene unclear. The sequencing input was blood. The sequence came from a male donor with ankylosing spondylitis or in good health (not recorded which). DNA of the CDR3: TGTGCCAGCAGTTTAGGGCTCGGCGGTGAAGAGACCCAGTACTTC. Translating it yields CASSLGLGGEETQYF.